A single sample is the source of the 21 T cell receptor beta chains below, sequenced in a study of blood T cell repertoires in COVID-19. Repertoires were generated with immunoSEQ multiplex PCR, while TCRdb's copy carries only in-frame clones and drops some. Of 120,000 or so clones listed, around 80% are singletons. Sequencing was carried out using peripheral blood. The source of these receptors is a man between 70 and 80 years old with acute or convalescent COVID-19.

The V gene is TRBV11-2, the J gene TRBJ2-2; TRBD1 matches 12 bases. This CDR3 is built from 17 residues. V was pared by 1 base and J by 2 bases, with 2 bases of the junction left unmatched. Germline CDR1 is SGHAT and CDR2 is FQNNGV. In DNA, the CDR3 is TGTGCCAGCAGCTTAGTCGGGACAGGGGGCAACACCGGGGAGCTGTTTTTT. This translates into CASSLVGTGGNTGELFF.

The chain combines TRBV4-1 with TRBJ2-7; TRBD2 is a possible D gene (6 bases). In germline, CDR1 is MGHRA, CDR2 YSYEKL. The CDR3 sequence is 15 residues long. Trimming took off 2 bases at V and 5 bases at J, with 16 bases between the two ends. The CDR3 region has the DNA TGCGCCAGCAGCCAAAAACCCCCTGGGGAGGACGAGCAGTACTTC. It is translated as CASSQKPPGEDEQYF.

The rearrangement joins TRBV30 to TRBJ1-2; no clear D gene. This CDR3 contains 14 residues. The V end was cut by 2 bases, the J end by 4 bases, with 14 bases between. Germline V gene lookup returns CDR1 GTSNPN and CDR2 SVGIG (reference sequence). CDR3 in amino acids: CAWSLRGGGYGYTF. For the CDR3, the DNA is TGTGCCTGGAGTTTACGGGGAGGAGGCTATGGCTACACCTTC.

This chain joins TRBV5-1 and TRBJ2-1; D is perhaps TRBD2 (5 bases). Germline lookup yields CDR1 SGHRS and CDR2 YFSETQ. The ends were cut back, 3 bases at V and 6 bases at J, with 13 bases in the middle. This CDR3 has 14 residues. Here the CDR3 reads CASSSLLDSNEQFF. The CDR3, as DNA: TGCGCCAGCAGCTCCCTACTAGATTCCAATGAGCAGTTCTTC. Looking up the rest from reference TRBV5-1 and TRBJ2-1 gives the full variable domain: KAGVTQTPRYLIKTRGQQVTLSCSPISGHRSVSWYQQTPGQGLQFLFEYFSETQRNKGNFPGRFSGRQFSNSRSEMNVSTLELGDSALYLCASSSLLDSNEQFFGPGTRLTVL.

V usage is TRBV6-5 and J usage is TRBJ1-2; 8 bases map to TRBD1. V lost 6 bases and J lost 3; bases outside the gene matches: 9. The CDR3 has 15 amino acids. Per the germline V gene, CDR1 is MNHEY and CDR2 is SVGAGI. CDR3 DNA: TGTGCCAGCAGACCACAGGGGGGGCCCGACTATGGCTACACCTTC. Residues: CASRPQGGPDYGYTF.

DNA of the CDR3: TGTGCAAGTCGCTTAGGACAGACTCCAAAAATATACAATGAGCAGTTCTTC. This encodes CASRLGQTPKIYNEQFF. The chain has TRBV12-2 and TRBJ2-1; no check of the table's D call, TRBD1, against the DNA was made. TRBV12-2 is designated a pseudogene. The CDR3 covers 17 residues.

The chain links TRBV3-1 (or the pseudogene TRBV3-2) to TRBJ2-1; the match to TRBD2 covers 7 bases. Germline trimming cut 8 bases from V and 3 bases from J; bases unmatched to any gene: 13. The CDR3 is 16 residues long. Germline values: CDR1 LGHDT, CDR2 YNNKEL (reference sequence). The CDR3 loop is CASSSTGRGFYNEQFF. DNA for the CDR3: TGTGCCAGCTCGTCGACGGGGCGGGGGTTCTACAATGAGCAGTTCTTC.

This clone occurred once. The chain has TRBV25-1 and TRBJ1-6; D may be TRBD1 (5 bases). The CDR3 contains 15 residues. CDR1 MGHDK and CDR2 SYGVNS come from the germline V gene. The V end lost 5 bases, the J end lost 5 bases, and 13 bases lay between the germline ends. CDR3 region: CASSQGIGDNSPLHF. The CDR3, as DNA: TGTGCCAGCAGTCAGGGAATCGGAGATAATTCACCCCTCCACTTT.

The CDR3 reads CASSVALGAGANTEAFF. The CDR3, as DNA: TGTGCCAGCAGCGTAGCCTTGGGTGCGGGGGCGAACACTGAAGCTTTCTTT. The J gene is TRBJ1-1, the V gene TRBV9; possibly TRBD1 for D (6 bases). This CDR3 contains 17 residues. Deletions cut 0 bases from V and 1 base from J, with 16 bases between. CDR1 SGDLS and CDR2 YYNGEE come from the germline V gene.

The genes are TRBV19 and TRBJ1-3; tentatively, D is TRBD1 (5 bases). This CDR3 spans 15 amino acids. The ends were cut back, 3 bases at V and 2 bases at J, with 11 bases in the middle. Germline lookup yields CDR1 LNHDA and CDR2 SQIVND (reference sequence). CDR3 protein: CASSIGQGTGNTIYF. The CDR3 nucleotides read TGTGCCAGTAGTATTGGCCAGGGCACTGGAAACACCATATATTTT.

The V call is TRBV2, the J call TRBJ1-4; D is unresolved. Per germline, CDR1 SNHLY and CDR2 FYNNEI. V was trimmed by 11 bases and J by 6 bases, leaving 16 bases between them. This CDR3 is built from 13 residues. The CDR3, as DNA: TGTGCCGGCTCAGCGTACGTGGATGAAAAACTGTTTTTT. This translates into CAGSAYVDEKLFF.

This sequence joins TRBV27 and TRBJ1-2; 7 nucleotides match TRBD1. Germline V lookup: CDR1 MNHEY, CDR2 SMNVEV (reference sequence). Trimming at V came to 5 bases and at J to 1 base, leaving 4 bases not matched to a gene. The CDR3 is 14 amino acids. The CDR3 sequence is CASSGDSRNYGYTF. CDR3 sequence (DNA): TGTGCCAGCAGTGGGGACAGCCGTAACTATGGCTACACCTTC.

This chain connects TRBV7-9 to TRBJ2-1, with 8 bases aligning to TRBD1. Germline CDR1 SEHNR, CDR2 FQNEAQ (reference sequence). The V and J ends lost 5 bases and 0 bases, in that order; junction bases with no gene match: 3. CDR3 size: 15 residues. The CDR3 loop reads CASSTGTGSYNEQFF. In nucleotides, the CDR3 is TGTGCCAGCAGCACCGGGACAGGCTCCTACAATGAGCAGTTCTTC.

This chain connects TRBV5-8 to TRBJ1-5; the D is unclear. CDR3 size: 16 residues. Trimming shortened V by 4 bases and J by 0 bases, and 14 bases separated the two germline ends. Germline lookup yields CDR1 SGHTS and CDR2 YDEGEE. The CDR3, as DNA: TGTGCCAGCAGCCCCGCGGTTTCGTATAGCAATCAGCCCCAGCATTTT. Translating it yields CASSPAVSYSNQPQHF.

This clone has only one observation. The chain couples TRBV7-6 to TRBJ2-5; 11 bases line up with TRBD2. The CDR3 covers 17 residues. Germline V lookup: CDR1 SGHVS, CDR2 FNYEAQ. V dropped 1 base and J dropped 0; count of bases not matched to a gene: 4. This CDR3 is CASSLGSGGVYQETQYF. CDR3 coding DNA: TGTGCCAGCAGCTTAGGTAGCGGGGGGGTGTACCAAGAGACCCAGTACTTC.

This chain's CDR3 is CASSPNAQGARNEQYF. The CDR3 nucleotides read TGTGCCAGCTCACCGAACGCACAGGGGGCGCGGAACGAGCAGTACTTC. The J gene is TRBJ2-7, the V gene TRBV18; TRBD1 matches at 9 bases. Unmatched junction bases numbered 11, after V lost 3 bases and J lost 5 bases. This CDR3 spans 16 amino acids. In germline, CDR1 is KGHSH, CDR2 LQKENI.

V gene TRBV11-2 combines with J gene TRBJ2-1, with D perhaps matching TRBD2 (7 bases). The CDR3 totals 17 residues. CDR1 is SGHAT and CDR2 is FQNNGV in the germline V gene. V was trimmed by 4 bases and J by 6 bases, leaving 22 bases between them. In DNA, the CDR3 is TGTGCCAGCAGCTCGCGGTCGCGCGGGGGCTTTTTCAATGAGCAGTTCTTC. The encoded protein is CASSSRSRGGFFNEQFF.

The V gene is TRBV12-5, the J gene TRBJ1-5, with no clear D. The CDR3 has 16 amino acids. Germline-derived CDR1 and CDR2 are LGHNT and FRNRAP. The V end was cut by 6 bases, the J end by 0 bases, with 15 bases between. The CDR3 loop reads CASGKNSRYSNQPQHF. CDR3 bases: TGTGCTAGTGGAAAAAACAGCCGCTATAGCAATCAGCCCCAGCATTTT.

The chain is built from TRBV5-1 and TRBJ1-2; TRBD1 aligns across 10 bases. Looked up from germline, CDR1 is SGHRS and CDR2 is YFSETQ. The CDR3 runs 15 residues. The trim removed 3 bases at V and 4 bases at J, leaving 6 bases unmatched. This chain's CDR3 is CASSYGTGVGYGYTF. The CDR3 DNA sequence: TGCGCCAGCAGCTACGGGACAGGGGTTGGCTATGGCTACACCTTC.

The rearrangement links TRBV30 to TRBJ1-6; D gene unclear. This CDR3 contains 12 residues. V lost 3 bases to trimming and J lost 14 bases, with 14 bases between them. CDR1 and CDR2 from the germline V gene are GTSNPN and SVGIG (reference sequence). CDR3 amino acids: CAWSPMMGTLHF. The CDR3 DNA follows: TGTGCCTGGAGCCCAATGATGGGCACCCTCCACTTT.

The V gene is TRBV5-1, the J gene TRBJ2-1; 8 bases fit TRBD2. Unmatched junction bases numbered 7, after V lost 0 bases and J lost 8 bases. Germline V gene data show CDR1 as SGHRS and CDR2 as YFSETQ. The CDR3 is made up of 15 amino acids. Here the CDR3 reads CASSLVIGGAYEQFF. For the CDR3, the DNA is TGCGCCAGCAGCTTGGTTATCGGGGGGGCGTATGAGCAGTTCTTC.